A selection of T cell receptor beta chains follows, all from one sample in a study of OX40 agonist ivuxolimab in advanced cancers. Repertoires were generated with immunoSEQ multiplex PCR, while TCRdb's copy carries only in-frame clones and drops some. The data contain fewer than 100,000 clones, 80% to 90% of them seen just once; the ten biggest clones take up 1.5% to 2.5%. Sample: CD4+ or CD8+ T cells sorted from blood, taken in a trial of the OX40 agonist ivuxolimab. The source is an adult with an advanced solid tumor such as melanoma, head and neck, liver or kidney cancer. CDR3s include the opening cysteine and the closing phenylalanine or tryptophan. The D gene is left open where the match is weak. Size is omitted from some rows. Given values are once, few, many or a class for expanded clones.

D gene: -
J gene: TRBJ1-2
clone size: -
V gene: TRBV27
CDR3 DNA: TGTGCCAGCAGTGTAACAGGGTTCTATGGCTACACCTTC
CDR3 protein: CASSVTGFYGYTF

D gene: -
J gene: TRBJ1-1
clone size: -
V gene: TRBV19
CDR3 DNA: TGTGCCAGTAGTATCAGAGTCTGGGTTGGGGAAGCTTTCTTT
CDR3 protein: CASSIRVWVGEAFF

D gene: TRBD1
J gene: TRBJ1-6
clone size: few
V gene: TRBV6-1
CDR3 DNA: TGTGCCAGCAGGCCCCCGACAGGGGTTAATTCACCCCTCCACTTT
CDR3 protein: CASRPPTGVNSPLHF

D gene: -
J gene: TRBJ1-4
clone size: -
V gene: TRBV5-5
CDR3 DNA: TGTGCCAGCAGCGGACCGGCAACTAATGAAAAACTGTTTTTT
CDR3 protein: CASSGPATNEKLFF

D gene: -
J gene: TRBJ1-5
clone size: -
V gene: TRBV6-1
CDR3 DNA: TGTGCCAGCAGTCGGGGGCAGCCCCAGCATTTT
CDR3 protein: CASSRGQPQHF

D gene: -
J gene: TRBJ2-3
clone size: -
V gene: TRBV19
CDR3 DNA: TGTGCCAGTAGTACCCCGGACACTCTCTGTCTGTATTTT
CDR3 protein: CASSTPDTLCLYF

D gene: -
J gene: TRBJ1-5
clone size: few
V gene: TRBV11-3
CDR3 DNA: TGTGCCAGCAGCTTCCCCGGACACTATAGCAATCAGCCCCAGCATTTT
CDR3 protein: CASSFPGHYSNQPQHF

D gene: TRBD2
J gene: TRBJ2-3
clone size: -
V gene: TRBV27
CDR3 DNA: TGTGCCAGCAGTTTGGCCGCTACTAGCGGGGGGGCCTCGGAGTATTTT
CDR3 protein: CASSLAATSGGASEYF

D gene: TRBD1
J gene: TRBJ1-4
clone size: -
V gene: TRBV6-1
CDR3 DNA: TGTGCCAGCAGTAAAACAGGGGTCTATGAAAAACTGTTTTTT
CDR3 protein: CASSKTGVYEKLFF

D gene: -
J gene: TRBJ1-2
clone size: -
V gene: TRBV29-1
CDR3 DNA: TGCAGCACAGGGACGGGGCTGTATGGCTACACCTTC
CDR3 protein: CSTGTGLYGYTF

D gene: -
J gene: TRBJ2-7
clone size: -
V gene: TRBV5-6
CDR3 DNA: TGTGCCAGCAGCTTGAGGGGAAGGAGCTCCTACGAGCAGTACTTC
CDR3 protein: CASSLRGRSSYEQYF

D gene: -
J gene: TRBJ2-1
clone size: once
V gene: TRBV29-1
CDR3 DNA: TGCAGCGTTCACAGGCTACTTAGCTACAATGAGCAGTTCTTC
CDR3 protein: CSVHRLLSYNEQFF

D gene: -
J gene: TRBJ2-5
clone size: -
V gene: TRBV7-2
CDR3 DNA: TGTGCCAGCAGTTCAACGGAGACCCAGTACTTC
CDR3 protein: CASSSTETQYF

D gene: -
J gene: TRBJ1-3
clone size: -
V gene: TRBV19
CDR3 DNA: TGTGCCAGTAGTGATCGAAGCTCTGGAAACACCATATATTTT
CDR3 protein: CASSDRSSGNTIYF

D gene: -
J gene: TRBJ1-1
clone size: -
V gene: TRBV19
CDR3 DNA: TGTGCCAGTAGTGCGACGGCGAACACTGAAGCTTTCTTT
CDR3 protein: CASSATANTEAFF

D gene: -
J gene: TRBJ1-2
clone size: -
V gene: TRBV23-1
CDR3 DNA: TGCGCCAGCAGTCAATTACGGGGGGTGGACTATGGCTACACCTTC
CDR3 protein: CASSQLRGVDYGYTF

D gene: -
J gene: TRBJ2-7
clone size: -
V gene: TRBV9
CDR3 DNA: TGTGCCAGCAGCGTCCGGGACAACTCCTACGAGCAGTACTTC
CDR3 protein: CASSVRDNSYEQYF

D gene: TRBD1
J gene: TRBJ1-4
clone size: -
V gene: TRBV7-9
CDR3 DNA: TGTGCCAGCAGCGATGACAGGGGGCTAGTGGGACTTGGAAAACTGTTTTTT
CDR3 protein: CASSDDRGLVGLGKLFF

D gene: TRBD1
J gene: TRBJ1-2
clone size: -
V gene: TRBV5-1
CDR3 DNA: TGCGCCAGCAGTCATGGACAGGGTGCTGGCTACACCTTC
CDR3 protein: CASSHGQGAGYTF

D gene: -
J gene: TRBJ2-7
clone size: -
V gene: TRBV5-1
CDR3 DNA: TGCGCCAGCAGCTTGGTGGGTAGGGAGCAGTACTTC
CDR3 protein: CASSLVGREQYF

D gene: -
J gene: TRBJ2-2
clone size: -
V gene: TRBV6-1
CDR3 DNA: TGTGCCAGCGGGCTAACGAACACCGGGGAGCTGTTTTTT
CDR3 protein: CASGLTNTGELFF

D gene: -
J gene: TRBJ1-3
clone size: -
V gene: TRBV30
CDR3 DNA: TGTGCCTGGAGCAGTGGGACCGGAAACACCATATATTTT
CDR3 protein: CAWSSGTGNTIYF

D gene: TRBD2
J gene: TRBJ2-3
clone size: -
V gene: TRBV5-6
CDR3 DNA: TGTGCCAGCAGCTTGTACGGGGGGGGCACAGATACGCAGTATTTT
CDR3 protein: CASSLYGGGTDTQYF

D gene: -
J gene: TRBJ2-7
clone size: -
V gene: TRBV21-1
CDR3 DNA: TGTGCCAGCACCGCAAGCGGGGGGCCACCCCTCGAGCAGTACTTC
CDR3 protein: CASTASGGPPLEQYF

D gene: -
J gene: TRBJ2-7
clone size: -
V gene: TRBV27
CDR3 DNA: TGTGCCAGCAGGCGCCGCAGGGAAAAAGCCGAGCAGTACTTC
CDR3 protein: CASRRRREKAEQYF

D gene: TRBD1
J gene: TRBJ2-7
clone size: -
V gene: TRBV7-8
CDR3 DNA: TGTGCCAGCAGCTTACCGGGACAGGAGCGCGAGCAGTACTTC
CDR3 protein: CASSLPGQEREQYF